This TCR beta chain was sequenced in a study of T-cell reconstitution after alpha-beta-depleted transplantation in children. The authors prepared the TCRbeta library with unique molecular identifiers. Each CDR3 protein gets one entry after TCRdb re-called the PCR reads with MiXCR. Of around 450,000 distinct CDR3 sequences listed, approximately 42% are singletons. This CDR3 has 13 residues. Germline V CDR1 and CDR2: KGHSH, LQKENI. Note on this clonotype: One junction end disagrees with the germline gene, perhaps due to a read error.

This rearrangement joins TRBV18 to TRBJ1-2, with 9 bases matching TRBD1. Sequences were derived from PBMCs, sampled before TCRalphabeta/CD19-depleted stem cell transplant. The origin of this receptor is a girl aged 2-10 years with aplastic anemia, due to receive a stem cell transplant. The CDR3 spells CASSQTRDRVIAF. In DNA, the CDR3 is TGTGCCAGCTCACAAACCCGGGACAGGGTGATCGCCTTC.